This is a list of T cell receptor beta chains from one sample in a study of low-dose radiotherapy and immunotherapy resistance in tumors. TCRdb re-called the reads with MiXCR, one entry per CDR3 protein. Among fewer than 110,000 distinct CDR3 sequences listed, more than 20% were seen once. Sequenced material: PBMCs, taken after low-dose radiotherapy plus immunotherapy. Source of these receptors: a male donor with prostate cancer. Both conserved end residues are trimmed from each CDR3. Size is stated for part of the rows, as once, few or many counts, or as a class when the clone is expanded.

TRBV6-2/TRBV6-3,many,ASSYEIGMRTEAF
TRBV28,NA,ASSLPSAETQY
TRBV20-1,many,SAIGNTGELF
TRBV4-1,few,ASSASGAGQAKETQY
TRBV7-2,many,ASSLGGTGSQPQH
TRBV19,many,ASSQDGTAYYEQY
TRBV25-1,many,ASSPAGPGVLVEQY
TRBV3-1,many,ASSQGRLAFSYEQY
TRBV12-3/TRBV12-4,NA,ASSLRVNTGEPF
TRBV29-1,NA,SVSSGTRGEQF
TRBV30,many,AWSFALAGGQETQY
TRBV28,many,ASRPYTAGTGTDTQY
TRBV6-6,many,ASTDRAPGKNTEAF
TRBV6-5,many,ASSYSFGEQF
TRBV29-1,NA,SVEVGSSYEQY